One sample yielded the 22 T cell receptor beta chains listed below, sequenced in a study of shared clonotypes between healthy human individuals (dated by TCRdb to about 2020). Library method: the immunoSEQ multiplex PCR assay. TCRdb's version of the immuneACCESS table is confined to in-frame rearrangements and falls short of the full clone set. An unresolved V gene accounts for under half of the shortfall where checked; the remainder is of unknown origin. This sample has about 660,000 clones in its table, and under 80% of those were observed once. In total, the top ten clones hold approximately 1.8% of the sample. Sequenced material: memory CD4+ T cells sorted from blood. This sample's cell subset or site label indicates: CD45RA-negative fraction. These receptors were obtained from a woman aged 25 to 39 in good health.

The rearrangement joins TRBV19 to TRBJ1-2; D not certain. Trimming shortened V by 7 bases and J by 3 bases, and 15 bases separated the two germline ends. The CDR3 loop spans 14 amino acids. The germline V gene has CDR1 LNHDA and CDR2 SQIVND (reference sequence). CDR3 DNA: TGTGCCAGTACCCCTGGTTATGGTTACTATGGCTACACCTTC. Protein sequence: CASTPGYGYYGYTF.

This clone was seen only a few times. This chain links TRBV28 with TRBJ2-1; D tentatively reads TRBD1 or TRBD2 (5 bases each). V was shortened by 7 bases and J by 3 bases, with 22 bases between the two germline ends. The CDR3 sequence is 17 residues long. Germline CDR1 MDHEN, CDR2 SYDVKM. In DNA form, the CDR3 reads TGTGCCAGCACCGAGGGGCGTTGGGGAAAAATCTACAATGAGCAGTTCTTC. Protein product: CASTEGRWGKIYNEQFF.

CDR3 sequence reads: CATAGGLAPYNEQFF. CDR3 DNA: TGTGCCACCGCCGGGGGACTAGCGCCGTACAATGAGCAGTTCTTC. V and J are TRBV19 and TRBJ2-1; TRBD2 agrees at 10 bases. Trimming at V came to 10 bases and at J to 4 bases, leaving 10 bases not matched to a gene. CDR1 LNHDA and CDR2 SQIVND come from the germline V gene (reference sequence). The CDR3 totals 15 residues.

This chain joins TRBV7-6 and TRBJ2-3, with D uncertain. V shed 0 bases and J shed 2 bases, with 9 bases lying between them. The germline V gene encodes CDR1 SGHVS and CDR2 FNYEAQ. This CDR3 region has 15 residues. CDR3 amino acids: CASSLAGVPTDTQYF. Here the CDR3 DNA reads TGTGCCAGCAGCTTAGCTGGGGTACCCACAGATACGCAGTATTTT.

The chain combines TRBV28 with TRBJ1-1; D remains ambiguous. Germline V lookup: CDR1 MDHEN, CDR2 SYDVKM. The CDR3 extends over 13 amino acids. The V and J ends lost 1 base and 6 bases respectively, with 9 bases between them. The CDR3 sequence: CASSLSRDSEAFF. The CDR3 DNA is TGTGCCAGCAGTTTATCCCGGGATTCTGAAGCTTTCTTT.

This clone was recorded only once. V and J are TRBV7-9 and TRBJ2-1; no reliable D call. Germline V lookup: CDR1 SEHNR, CDR2 FQNEAQ (reference sequence). This CDR3 is built from 15 residues. The ends were cut back, 5 bases at V and 10 bases at J, with 21 bases in the middle. Here the CDR3 DNA reads TGTGCCAGCAGCACCGATCTTATCCAGGAACGCGAGCAGTTCTTC. Translating it yields CASSTDLIQEREQFF.

The chain links TRBV28 to TRBJ2-7; D could derive from TRBD1 or TRBD2 (5 bases each). Germline V CDR1 and CDR2: MDHEN, SYDVKM. The CDR3 contains 13 residues. V was clipped by 10 bases and J by 1 base, with 14 bases between them. This CDR3 reads CATFRWGSYEQYF. DNA for the CDR3: TGTGCCACCTTCCGTTGGGGGTCCTACGAGCAGTACTTC.

This clone was observed a single time. The J gene is TRBJ1-5, the V gene TRBV7-2; TRBD1 is a possible D gene (5 bases). Germline V gene data show CDR1 as SGHTA and CDR2 as FQGNSA. The V end lost 2 bases, the J end lost 4 bases, and 15 bases lay between the germline ends. There are 16 residues in the CDR3. The CDR3 DNA reads as TGTGCCAGCAGCTTAAGATCTCCGGCAGGGAATCAGCCCCAGCATTTT. Protein sequence: CASSLRSPAGNQPQHF.

The chain is built from TRBV6-4 and TRBJ2-3; TRBD2 agrees at 13 bases. V shed 4 bases and J 5 bases; nucleotides not matched to a gene: 3. Germline V gene sequence: CDR1 MRHNA, CDR2 SNTAGT. The CDR3 length is 15 residues. CDR3 nucleotides: TGTGCCAGCAGTGTGGGACTAGCGGGAAGAGATACGCAGTATTTT. Translation: CASSVGLAGRDTQYF.

This rearrangement joins TRBV6-5 to TRBJ1-5; 7 nucleotides line up with TRBD1. Trimming removed 6 bases from V and 6 bases from J; junction bases left unmatched: 5. This CDR3 contains 13 residues. Germline V gives CDR1 MNHEY, CDR2 SVGAGI. The DNA for the CDR3 is TGTGCCAGCAGCACGACAGGGACTCAGCCCCAGCATTTT. It codes for CASSTTGTQPQHF.

The rearrangement links TRBV5-8 to TRBJ2-1; no clear D gene. Trimming pared 5 bases from V and 0 bases from J, leaving 12 bases between. The length of the CDR3 is 15 residues. Per the germline V gene, CDR1 is SGHTS and CDR2 is YDEGEE. The DNA of the CDR3 is TGTGCCAGCAGTAAGCTCGGAAGCTCCTACAATGAGCAGTTCTTC. It yields the protein CASSKLGSSYNEQFF.

The genes are TRBV13 and TRBJ1-4, with D unclear. V dropped 5 bases and J dropped 8 bases, with 12 bases sitting between them. CDR1 is PRHDT and CDR2 is FYEKMQ in the germline V gene (reference sequence). This CDR3 region has 13 residues. CDR3 loop: CASSRRGVEKLFF. In DNA form, the CDR3 reads TGTGCCAGCAGCCGGCGCGGAGTCGAAAAACTGTTTTTT.

The chain's CDR3 is CASSFGHNYGYTF. DNA of the CDR3: TGCGCCAGCAGCTTTGGACATAACTATGGCTACACCTTC. The chain has TRBV5-1 and TRBJ1-2, with D perhaps matching TRBD1 (5 bases). The CDR3 length is 13 residues. Germline loops: CDR1 SGHRS, CDR2 YFSETQ. The germline V and J ends were trimmed by 2 bases and 1 base, with 6 bases remaining between them.

This chain links TRBV9 with TRBJ2-2; 8 nucleotides match TRBD2. The CDR3 consists of 16 residues. Germline assignment: CDR1 SGDLS and CDR2 YYNGEE. Unmatched junction bases numbered 10, after V lost 4 bases and J lost 5 bases. The CDR3 spells CASSPRSSGPTGELFF. The CDR3 DNA reads as TGTGCCAGCAGCCCCCGATCTAGCGGGCCAACCGGGGAGCTGTTTTTT.

The chain links TRBV27 to TRBJ2-1, with D unresolved. This CDR3 has 12 amino acids. V lost 6 bases and J lost 13, with 16 bases in between. Germline loops: CDR1 MNHEY, CDR2 SMNVEV (reference sequence). CDR3 bases: TGTGCCAGCAGGTCCTTTAACTCTGAACAGTTCTTC. Amino acid sequence: CASRSFNSEQFF.

This clone showed up just once. The chain recombines TRBV5-1 with TRBJ1-1; tentatively, D is TRBD1 (6 bases). Germline loops: CDR1 SGHRS, CDR2 YFSETQ. The V end lost 3 bases, the J end lost 1 base, and 13 bases lay between the germline ends. The CDR3 has 15 residues. CDR3 sequence (DNA): TGCGCCAGCAGCTCCCGAGGGGGATCGAACACTGAAGCTTTCTTT. Its translation: CASSSRGGSNTEAFF.

This chain uses TRBV28 with TRBJ1-3; D perhaps matches TRBD1 (5 bases). The germline V and J ends were trimmed by 2 bases and 5 bases, with 13 bases remaining between them. Germline CDR1 is MDHEN and CDR2 is SYDVKM. The CDR3 is 15 residues long. The CDR3 DNA sequence: TGTGCCAGCAGTTTAACACGCAGGGTTCGAAACACCATATATTTT. It is translated as CASSLTRRVRNTIYF.

This clone turned up a few times. V usage is TRBV5-1 and J usage is TRBJ1-4, with 9 bases that match TRBD1. The V gene's germline CDR1 is SGHRS and CDR2 YFSETQ. The CDR3 covers 15 residues. Trimming removed 2 bases from V and 4 bases from J; junction bases left unmatched: 3. The CDR3 bases are TGCGCCAGCAGCTTTTGGGGACAGGGTAATGAAAAACTGTTTTTT. Protein product: CASSFWGQGNEKLFF.

The rearrangement uses TRBV5-1 and TRBJ2-6; D not certain. The CDR3 loop spans 13 amino acids. The germline V gene has CDR1 SGHRS and CDR2 YFSETQ. V shed 0 bases and J shed 3 bases, with 1 base lying between them. The CDR3 DNA reads as TGCGCCAGCAGCTTGGATGGGGCCAACGTCCTGACTTTC. Translating it yields CASSLDGANVLTF.

This clone is a singleton in its sample. V usage is TRBV5-4 and J usage is TRBJ1-1; D gene ambiguous. The CDR3 is 14 amino acids. The V and J ends lost 6 bases and 1 base respectively, with 13 bases between them. The germline CDR1 and CDR2 sequences are SGHNT and YYREEE (reference sequence). CDR3 nucleotide sequence: TGTGCCAGCAAAGCAGCAAACCCGAACACTGAAGCTTTCTTT. Translated: CASKAANPNTEAFF.

The chain is built from TRBV4-2 and TRBJ2-6; possibly TRBD1 for D (6 bases). Germline CDR1 LGHNA, CDR2 YNFKEQ. The CDR3 is 20 amino acids. V lost 3 bases, J lost 0 bases, and 21 bases lay in between. In nucleotides, the CDR3 is TGTGCCAGCAGCCATATAATTTCACAGGGCAGGTCCTCTGGGGCCAACGTCCTGACTTTC. Amino acid sequence: CASSHIISQGRSSGANVLTF.

This clone is a singleton in its sample. The chain is built from TRBV11-2 and TRBJ2-3; 8 bases fit TRBD1. Trimming cost V 5 bases and J 0 bases; bases outside gene matches: 7. The CDR3 has 16 amino acids. Germline V gene lookup returns CDR1 SGHAT and CDR2 FQNNGV. CDR3 region: CASSRTGTISTDTQYF. As DNA, the CDR3 is TGTGCCAGCAGCCGGACAGGGACCATCAGCACAGATACGCAGTATTTT.